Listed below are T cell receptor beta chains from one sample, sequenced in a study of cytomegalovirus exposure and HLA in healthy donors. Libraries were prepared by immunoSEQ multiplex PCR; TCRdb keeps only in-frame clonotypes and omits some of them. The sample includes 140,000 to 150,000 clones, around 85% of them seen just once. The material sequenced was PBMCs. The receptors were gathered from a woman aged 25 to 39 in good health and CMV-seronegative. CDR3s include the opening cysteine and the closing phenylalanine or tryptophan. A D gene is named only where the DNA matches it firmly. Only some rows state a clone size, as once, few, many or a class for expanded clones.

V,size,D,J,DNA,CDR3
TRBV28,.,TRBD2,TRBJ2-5,TGTGCCAGCAGAAACGGGGGGACTAGCGGGAGGATGGAGACCCAGTACTTC,CASRNGGTSGRMETQYF
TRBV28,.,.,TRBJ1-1,TGTGCCAGCAGTCCCCGTGGGGGCGCGAACACTGAAGCTTTCTTT,CASSPRGGANTEAFF
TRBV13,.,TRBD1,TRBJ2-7,TGTGCCAGCAGCAGCTACAGGGGCGCCTACGAGCAGTACTTC,CASSSYRGAYEQYF
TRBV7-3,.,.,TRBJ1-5,TGTGCCAGCAGCCGACTGTCGGGTCAGCCCCAGCATTTT,CASSRLSGQPQHF
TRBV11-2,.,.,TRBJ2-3,TGTGCCAGCAGCCCCCCGTCCAGGAGGACAGATACGCAGTATTTT,CASSPPSRRTDTQYF
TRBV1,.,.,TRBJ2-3,TGCACCAGCAGCCTCGGACTAGCGGTGACTAGCACAGATACGCAGTATTTT,CTSSLGLAVTSTDTQYF
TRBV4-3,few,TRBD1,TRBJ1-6,TGCGCCAGCAGCCGAGACAGGGCTAACAATTCACCCCTCCACTTT,CASSRDRANNSPLHF
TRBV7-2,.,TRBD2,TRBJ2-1,TGTGCCAGCAGCTTGTACGGGACTAGCCGTGAGCAGTTCTTC,CASSLYGTSREQFF
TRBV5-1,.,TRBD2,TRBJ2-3,TGCGCCAGCAGCTTGAGCGGGAGTTTAAACACAGATACGCAGTATTTT,CASSLSGSLNTDTQYF
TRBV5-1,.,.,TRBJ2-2,TGCGCCAGCAGCCACACCGAACAGAACACCGGGGAGCTGTTTTTT,CASSHTEQNTGELFF
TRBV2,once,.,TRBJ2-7,TGTGCCAGCAGCAAGAGCGCGGGGAGATCGGCCTACGAGCAGTACTTC,CASSKSAGRSAYEQYF
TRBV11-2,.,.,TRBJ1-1,TGTGCCAGCAGCTCACGACAGGTGGGCACTGAAGCTTTCTTT,CASSSRQVGTEAFF
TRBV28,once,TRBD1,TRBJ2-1,TGTGCCAGCAATAAGAAGGGCAGGGGGTACGGCTACTACAATGAGCAGTTCTTC,CASNKKGRGYGYYNEQFF
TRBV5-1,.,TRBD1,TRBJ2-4,TGCGCCAGCAGCGAGGGACAGGAGGTCAACATTCAGTACTTC,CASSEGQEVNIQYF
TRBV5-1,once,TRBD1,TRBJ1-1,TGCGCCAGCAGCCAAAACCCCCCGACAGGGGCCTTGGCCACTGAAGCTTTCTTT,CASSQNPPTGALATEAFF
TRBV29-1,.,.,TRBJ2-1,TGCAGCGCCGGGCGACTAGTGGGTGAGCAGTTCTTC,CSAGRLVGEQFF
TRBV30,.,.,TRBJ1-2,TGTGCCTGGGAGAGCGGGGGTAGGGTCTATGGCTACACCTTC,CAWESGGRVYGYTF
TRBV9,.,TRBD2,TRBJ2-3,TGTGCCAGCAGCGTAGCCTCGACTAGCGGGGGCACAGATACGCAGTATTTT,CASSVASTSGGTDTQYF
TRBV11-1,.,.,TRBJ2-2,TGTGCCAGCAGCTTCGTTCTAGACAGAGACACCGGGGAGCTGTTTTTT,CASSFVLDRDTGELFF
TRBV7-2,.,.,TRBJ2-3,TGTGCCAGCAGCTTGGCGGGGTTGACAGGGGATACGCAGTATTTT,CASSLAGLTGDTQYF
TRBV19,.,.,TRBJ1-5,TGTGCCAGTGGTCCTGGAGTGAACAATCAGCCCCAGCATTTT,CASGPGVNNQPQHF
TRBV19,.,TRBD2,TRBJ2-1,TGTGCCAGTAGTATAGCTGGCGGGGGTGTCTACAATGAGCAGTTCTTC,CASSIAGGGVYNEQFF
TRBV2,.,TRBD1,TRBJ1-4,TGTGCCAGCAGTCTAGGGGGCAGCCGGAATGAAAAACTGTTTTTT,CASSLGGSRNEKLFF
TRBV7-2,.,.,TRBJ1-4,TGTGCCAGCAGCTTAGTCGACAGAAGTAATGAAAAACTGTTTTTT,CASSLVDRSNEKLFF
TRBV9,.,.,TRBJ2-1,TGTGCCAGCAGCGGGCCTTTCTACAATGAGCAGTTCTTC,CASSGPFYNEQFF
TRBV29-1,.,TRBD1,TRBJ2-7,TGCAGCGTTGTTACCGGGACAGGAGGCTACGAGCAGTACTTC,CSVVTGTGGYEQYF
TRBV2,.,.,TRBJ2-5,TGTGCCAGCAGTGAAGAGTCCCTACCACAAGAGACCCAGTACTTC,CASSEESLPQETQYF
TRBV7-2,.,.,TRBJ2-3,TGTGCCAGCAGCCCTATCGGGGATACGCAGTATTTT,CASSPIGDTQYF
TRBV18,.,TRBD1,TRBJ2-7,TGTGCCAGCTCACTCCCCGGGACAGGGGGTTACGAGCAGTACTTC,CASSLPGTGGYEQYF
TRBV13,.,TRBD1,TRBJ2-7,TGTGCCAGCAGCCGATATACAGGGGGCTCCTACTCCTACGAGCAGTACTTC,CASSRYTGGSYSYEQYF
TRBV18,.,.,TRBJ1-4,TGTGCCAGCTCACCAATGGCAGTTGCAACTAATGAAAAACTGTTTTTT,CASSPMAVATNEKLFF
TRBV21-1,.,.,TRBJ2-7,TGTGCCAGCAGCAAAGGGTTTCGAGTGTCGGGGGGAATCAAATTATACGAGCAGTACTTC,CASSKGFRVSGGIKLYEQYF
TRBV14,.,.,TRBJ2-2,TGTGCCAGCAGCCACCGGGACACTTACACCGGGGAGCTGTTTTTT,CASSHRDTYTGELFF
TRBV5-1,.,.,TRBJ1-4,TGCGCCAGCAGCCGGGAGTCTAATGAAAAACTGTTTTTT,CASSRESNEKLFF
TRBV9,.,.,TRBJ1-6,TGTGCCAGCAGCCCCGGGACAAATTATAATTCACCCCTCCACTTT,CASSPGTNYNSPLHF